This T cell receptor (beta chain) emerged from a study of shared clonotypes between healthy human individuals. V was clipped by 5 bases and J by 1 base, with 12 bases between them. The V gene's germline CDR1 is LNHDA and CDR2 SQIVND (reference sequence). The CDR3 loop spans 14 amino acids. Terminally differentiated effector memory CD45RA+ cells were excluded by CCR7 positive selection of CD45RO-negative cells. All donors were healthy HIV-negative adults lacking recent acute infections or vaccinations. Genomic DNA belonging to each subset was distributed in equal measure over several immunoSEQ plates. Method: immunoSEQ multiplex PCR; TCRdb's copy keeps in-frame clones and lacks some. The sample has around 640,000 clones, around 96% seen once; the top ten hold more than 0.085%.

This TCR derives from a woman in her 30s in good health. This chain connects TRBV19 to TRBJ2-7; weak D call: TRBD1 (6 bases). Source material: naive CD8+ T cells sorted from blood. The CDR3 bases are TGTGCCAGTAGTGCCGGGACATCTTCCTACGAGCAGTACTTC. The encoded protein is CASSAGTSSYEQYF.